This is a list of T cell receptor beta chains from one sample in a study of T cell responses to AZD1222 COVID-19 vaccine. Repertoires were generated with immunoSEQ multiplex PCR, while TCRdb's copy carries only in-frame clones and drops some. The sample shows roughly 120,000 clones, nearly 90% of them seen only once. Sequenced here: peripheral blood, sampled on day 0 of MenACWY control vaccination. The receptors here all came from an adult in good health. CDR3s include the opening cysteine and the closing phenylalanine or tryptophan. A D gene is named only where the DNA matches it firmly. Where a row states a size, it is once, few, many or the class of an expanded clone; other rows omit it.

v_gene	abundance	j_gene	d_gene	CDR3nt	CDR3aa
TRBV5-1	-	TRBJ2-1	TRBD1	TGCGCCAGCAGCTTTCCGACAGGGGAGAATGAGCAGTTCTTC	CASSFPTGENEQFF
TRBV7-9	-	TRBJ1-1	-	TGTGCCAGCAGCTTAGGTAGGGGGGTCAAAACGGACACTGAAGCTTTCTTT	CASSLGRGVKTDTEAFF
TRBV2	-	TRBJ1-2	-	TGTGCCAGCAGTGAGGGACATAACTATGGCTACACCTTC	CASSEGHNYGYTF
TRBV9	-	TRBJ2-3	-	TGTGCCAGCAGCGTCGGGGGGCCGGATACGCAGTATTTT	CASSVGGPDTQYF
TRBV7-8	-	TRBJ2-2	TRBD2	TGTGCCAGCAGCCAACTTAGTGTTAGCGGGGGCGTCAACACCGGGGAGCTGTTTTTT	CASSQLSVSGGVNTGELFF
TRBV6-1	-	TRBJ2-1	TRBD2	TGTGCCAGCAGTGAATCAGCGGGGTCATTCCATGAGCAGTTCTTC	CASSESAGSFHEQFF
TRBV15	once	TRBJ2-1	TRBD2	TGTGCCACCAGCAGAGGAAGCGGGGGGGCTCGCAATGAGCAGTTCTTC	CATSRGSGGARNEQFF
TRBV5-4	-	TRBJ1-1	-	TGTGCCAGCAGCTTACGGAGCGATGAAGCTTTCTTT	CASSLRSDEAFF
TRBV4-2	-	TRBJ1-2	-	TGTGCCAGCAGCCAAGTGGGGGGTTACTATGGCTACACCTTC	CASSQVGGYYGYTF
TRBV24-1	-	TRBJ2-3	-	TGTGCCACCAGTGATTCGCCCCCAGATACGCAGTATTTT	CATSDSPPDTQYF
TRBV9	-	TRBJ1-3	-	TGTGCCAGCAGCGTAGGGACCCAGCGAAACACCATATATTTT	CASSVGTQRNTIYF
TRBV27	-	TRBJ2-5	-	TGTGCCAGCAGAGGGGAGACCCAGTACTTC	CASRGETQYF
TRBV4-3	-	TRBJ2-7	-	TGCGCCAGCAGCCAAGAAGGCTGGTACGAGCAGTACTTC	CASSQEGWYEQYF
TRBV6-5	-	TRBJ1-1	-	TGTGCCAGCAGTTACCCGGAGACAGCGAACACTGAAGCTTTCTTT	CASSYPETANTEAFF
TRBV6-2/TRBV6-3	-	TRBJ2-1	TRBD2	TGTGCCAGCAGTAGCGGGAGTAGAGGTGAGCAGTTCTTC	CASSSGSRGEQFF
TRBV6-5	-	TRBJ1-4	-	TGTGCCAGCAGCTCGACAGCCACTAATGAAAAACTGTTTTTT	CASSSTATNEKLFF
TRBV9	-	TRBJ1-2	-	TGTGCCAGCAGCGGGTTAACAGAGTCGGGCTACACCTTC	CASSGLTESGYTF
TRBV11-2	-	TRBJ2-7	TRBD1	TGTGCCAGCAGCTTAGGGTACAGGGGAAGGAGCTCCTACGAGCAGTACTTC	CASSLGYRGRSSYEQYF
TRBV18	-	TRBJ2-7	TRBD2	TGTGCCAGCTCACCAAGTACTAGCGGGGATAGCTCCTACGAGCAGTACTTC	CASSPSTSGDSSYEQYF
TRBV7-8	-	TRBJ1-5	-	TGTGCCAGCAGCTTGGGTGCCCGGACGGACAATCAGCCCCAGCATTTT	CASSLGARTDNQPQHF
TRBV19	-	TRBJ1-1	-	TGTGCCAGTAGTATCTCAGGATATGTTCAGGCTTTCTTT	CASSISGYVQAFF
TRBV7-8	-	TRBJ2-7	-	TGTGCCAGCAGCTTAGATAAGACCGACCGTCCGAACTTC	CASSLDKTDRPNF
TRBV7-9	-	TRBJ1-1	-	TGTGCCAGCAGCCGTTTAGGGTACGAGGGTGCTGAAGCTTTCTTT	CASSRLGYEGAEAFF
TRBV11-3	-	TRBJ2-7	TRBD2	TGTGCCAGCAGTCTGGGAGGGGAAAGCTCCTACGAGCAGTACTTC	CASSLGGESSYEQYF
TRBV2	-	TRBJ2-1	-	TGTGCCAGCAGTGAAAGGGGGGGCTCCTACAATGAGCAGTTCTTC	CASSERGGSYNEQFF
TRBV19	many	TRBJ2-1	TRBD2	TGTGCCAGTAGTACGGAGGGGCTAGCGGAATTCTCCTACAATGAGCAGTTCTTC	CASSTEGLAEFSYNEQFF
TRBV19	-	TRBJ2-4	TRBD2	TGTGCCAGTAGTGATACTAGCGGGAGCGTTGGGTACTTC	CASSDTSGSVGYF
TRBV5-1	once	TRBJ1-1	-	TGCGCCAGCAGCTTGGCCTGGAGGCAGACGAACACTGAAGCTTTCTTT	CASSLAWRQTNTEAFF
TRBV5-8	-	TRBJ1-1	-	TGTGCCAGCAGCTTACGGGGTCCACTTATGAACACTGAAGCTTTCTTT	CASSLRGPLMNTEAFF
TRBV5-4	-	TRBJ1-1	-	TGTGCCAGCAGCTTGAGACCCGTGAACACTGAAGCTTTCTTT	CASSLRPVNTEAFF
TRBV5-4	-	TRBJ1-4	-	TGTGCCAGCAGCCTTACAGCAGATAATGAAAAACTGTTTTTT	CASSLTADNEKLFF
TRBV28	-	TRBJ2-3	-	TGTGCCAGTTCGGTGGACAGGAGGGGGACAGATACGCAGTATTTT	CASSVDRRGTDTQYF